The clone carrying this TCR beta chain has just one count. This sample stems from a study of blood T cell repertoires in COVID-19. Original handling: Reference gene primer amplification in the assay estimated nucleated cell counts. The protocol was immunoSEQ multiplex PCR, while the TCRdb copy is restricted to in-frame clones and leaves out a portion. V, J and clone size are those of that table, while D and trimming were read from the DNA. This sample has around 63,000 clones, with around 80% found just once. This CDR3 has 15 residues. From germline, CDR1 is SGHTA and CDR2 FQGNSA. V dropped 1 base and J dropped 8; count of bases not matched to a gene: 9.

V usage is TRBV7-2 and J usage is TRBJ1-2; 8 nucleotides line up with TRBD1. The sequence was obtained from a man aged 60 to 75 with acute or convalescent COVID-19. The sample was peripheral blood. The CDR3 sequence: CASSLDAQGAGGYTF. In DNA, the CDR3 is TGTGCCAGCAGCTTAGACGCCCAGGGGGCTGGAGGCTACACCTTC.